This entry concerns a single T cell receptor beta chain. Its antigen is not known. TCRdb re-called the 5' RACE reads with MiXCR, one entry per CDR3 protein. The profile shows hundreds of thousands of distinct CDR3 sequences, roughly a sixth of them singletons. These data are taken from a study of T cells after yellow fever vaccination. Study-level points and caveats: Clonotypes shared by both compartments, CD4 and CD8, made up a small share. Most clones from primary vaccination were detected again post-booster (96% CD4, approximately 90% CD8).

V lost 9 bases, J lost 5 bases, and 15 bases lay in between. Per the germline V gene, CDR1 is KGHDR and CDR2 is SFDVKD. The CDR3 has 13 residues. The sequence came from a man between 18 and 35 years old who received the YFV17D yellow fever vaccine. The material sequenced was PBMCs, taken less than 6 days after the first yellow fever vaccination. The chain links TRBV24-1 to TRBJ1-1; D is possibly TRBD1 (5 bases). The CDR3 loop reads CATGGSPRTEAFF. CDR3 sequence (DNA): TGTGCCACCGGGGGAAGCCCCCGTACTGAAGCTTTCTTT.